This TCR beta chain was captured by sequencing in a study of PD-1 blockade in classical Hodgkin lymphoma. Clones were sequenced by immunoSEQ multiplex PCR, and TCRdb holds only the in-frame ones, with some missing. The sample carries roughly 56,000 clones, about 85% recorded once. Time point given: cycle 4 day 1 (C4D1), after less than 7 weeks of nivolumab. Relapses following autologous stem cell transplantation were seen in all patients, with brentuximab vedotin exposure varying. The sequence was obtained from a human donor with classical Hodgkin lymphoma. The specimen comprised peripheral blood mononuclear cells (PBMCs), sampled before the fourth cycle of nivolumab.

CDR3 region: CASSPGTIAYGYTF. CDR3 in DNA: TGTGCCAGCAGCCCCGGGACAATAGCCTATGGCTACACCTTC. V and J are TRBV11-1 and TRBJ1-2; a weak D match, TRBD1 (6 bases). The CDR3 extends over 14 amino acids. CDR1 is SGHAT, CDR2 FQDESV, per germline (reference sequence). The germline V and J ends were trimmed by 5 bases and 4 bases, with 14 bases remaining between them.